The TCR beta chain described here comes from a study of blood T cell repertoires in COVID-19. Study-level background: Sources were T cells, B-cell-depleted T cells, or PBMCs; the material itself was cDNA or gDNA.

V was trimmed by 1 base and J by 5 bases, leaving 12 bases between them. The CDR3 sequence is 16 residues long. The V gene's germline CDR1 is SEHNR and CDR2 FQNEAQ (reference sequence). As handled by the study authors: The assay estimated nucleated cells by amplifying reference gene primers. Clones were read by immunoSEQ multiplex PCR, and TCRdb kept only the in-frame ones, dropping some. The D gene and trimming were derived from the DNA, and the V and J assignments and clone size from that table. The table has roughly 200,000 clones, approximately 81% seen once. This clone was recorded once. During active infection, Seattle patients enrolled and were then monitored through disease.

The sample comprised peripheral blood. The gene calls are TRBV7-9 and TRBJ1-6, with D unclear. The TCR originated in a person aged 65-85 years with COVID-19, enrolled during active disease. The CDR3 protein is CASSLGVTEHNSPLHF. The CDR3 coding sequence is TGTGCCAGCAGCTTAGGGGTTACAGAGCATAATTCACCCCTCCACTTT. The full variable domain, in which reference TRBV7-9 and TRBJ1-6 provide the parts outside the CDR3, is DTGVSQNPRHKITKRGQNVTFRCDPISEHNRLYWYRQTLGQGPEFLTYFQNEAQLEKSRLLSDRFSAERPKGSFSTLEIQRTEQGDSAMYLCASSLGVTEHNSPLHFGNGTRLTVT.